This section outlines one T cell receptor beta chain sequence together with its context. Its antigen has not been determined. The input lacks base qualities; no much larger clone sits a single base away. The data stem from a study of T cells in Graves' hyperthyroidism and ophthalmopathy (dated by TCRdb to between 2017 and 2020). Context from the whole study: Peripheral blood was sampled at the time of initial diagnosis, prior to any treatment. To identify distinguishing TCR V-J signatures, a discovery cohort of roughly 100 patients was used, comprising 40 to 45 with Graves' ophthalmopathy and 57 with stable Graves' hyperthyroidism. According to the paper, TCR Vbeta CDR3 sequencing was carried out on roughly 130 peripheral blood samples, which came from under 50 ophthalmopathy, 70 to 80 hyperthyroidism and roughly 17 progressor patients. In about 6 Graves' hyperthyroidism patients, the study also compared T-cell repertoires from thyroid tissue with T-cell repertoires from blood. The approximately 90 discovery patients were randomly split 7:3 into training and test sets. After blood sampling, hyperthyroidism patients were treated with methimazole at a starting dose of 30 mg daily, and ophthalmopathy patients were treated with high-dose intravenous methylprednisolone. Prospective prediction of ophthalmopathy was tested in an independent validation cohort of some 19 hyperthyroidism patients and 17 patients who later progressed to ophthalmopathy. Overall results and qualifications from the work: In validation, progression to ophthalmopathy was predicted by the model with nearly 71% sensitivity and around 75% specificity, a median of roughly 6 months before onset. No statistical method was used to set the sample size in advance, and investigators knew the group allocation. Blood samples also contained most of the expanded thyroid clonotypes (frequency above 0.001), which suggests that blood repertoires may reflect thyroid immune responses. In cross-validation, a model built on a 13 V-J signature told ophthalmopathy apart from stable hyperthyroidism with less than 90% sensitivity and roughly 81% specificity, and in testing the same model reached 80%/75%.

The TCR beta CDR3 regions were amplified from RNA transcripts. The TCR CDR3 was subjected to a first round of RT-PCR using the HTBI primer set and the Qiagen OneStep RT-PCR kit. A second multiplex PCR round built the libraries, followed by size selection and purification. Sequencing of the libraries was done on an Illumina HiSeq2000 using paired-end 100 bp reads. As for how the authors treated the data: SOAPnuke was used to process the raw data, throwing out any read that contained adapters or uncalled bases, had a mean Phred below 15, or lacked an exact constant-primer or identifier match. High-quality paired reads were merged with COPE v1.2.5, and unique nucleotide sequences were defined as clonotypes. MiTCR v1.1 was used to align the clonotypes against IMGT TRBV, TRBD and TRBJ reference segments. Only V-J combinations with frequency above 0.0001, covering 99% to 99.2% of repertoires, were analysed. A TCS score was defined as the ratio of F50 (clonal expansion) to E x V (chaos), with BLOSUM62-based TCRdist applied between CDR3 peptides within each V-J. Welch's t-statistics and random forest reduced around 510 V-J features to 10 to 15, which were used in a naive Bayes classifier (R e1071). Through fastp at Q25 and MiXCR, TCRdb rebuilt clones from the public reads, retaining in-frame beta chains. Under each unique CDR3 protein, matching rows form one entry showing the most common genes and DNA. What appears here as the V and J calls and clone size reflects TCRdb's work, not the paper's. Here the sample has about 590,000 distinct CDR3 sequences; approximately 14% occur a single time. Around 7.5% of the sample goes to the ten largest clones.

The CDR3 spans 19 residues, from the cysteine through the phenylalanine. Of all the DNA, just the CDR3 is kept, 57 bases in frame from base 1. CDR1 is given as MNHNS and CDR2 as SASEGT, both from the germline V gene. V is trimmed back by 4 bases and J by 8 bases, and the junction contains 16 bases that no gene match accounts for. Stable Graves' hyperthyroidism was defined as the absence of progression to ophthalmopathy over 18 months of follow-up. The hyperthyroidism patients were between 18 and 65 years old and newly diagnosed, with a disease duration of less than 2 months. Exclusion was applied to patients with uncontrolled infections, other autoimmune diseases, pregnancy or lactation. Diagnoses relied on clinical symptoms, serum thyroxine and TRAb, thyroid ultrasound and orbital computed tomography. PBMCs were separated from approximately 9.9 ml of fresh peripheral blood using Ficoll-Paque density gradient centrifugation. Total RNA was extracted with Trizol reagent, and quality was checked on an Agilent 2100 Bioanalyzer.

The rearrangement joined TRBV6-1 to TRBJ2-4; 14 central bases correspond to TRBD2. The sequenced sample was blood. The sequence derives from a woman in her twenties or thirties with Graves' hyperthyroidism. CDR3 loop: CASSGQTRRLAGGPDIQYF. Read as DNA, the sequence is TGTGCCAGCAGTGGGCAGACAAGGAGACTAGCGGGAGGGCCGGACATTCAGTACTTC.